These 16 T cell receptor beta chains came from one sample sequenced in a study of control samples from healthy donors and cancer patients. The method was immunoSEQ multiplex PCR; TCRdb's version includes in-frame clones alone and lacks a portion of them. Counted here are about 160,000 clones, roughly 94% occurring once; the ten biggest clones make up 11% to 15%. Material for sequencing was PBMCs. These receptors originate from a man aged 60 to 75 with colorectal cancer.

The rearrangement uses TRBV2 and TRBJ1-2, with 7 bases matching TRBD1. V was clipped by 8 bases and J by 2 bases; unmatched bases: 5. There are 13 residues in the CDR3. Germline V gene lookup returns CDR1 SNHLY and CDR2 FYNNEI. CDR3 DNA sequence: TGTGCCAGCGCTCAAGGGGGCAACTATGGCTACACCTTC. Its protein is CASAQGGNYGYTF.

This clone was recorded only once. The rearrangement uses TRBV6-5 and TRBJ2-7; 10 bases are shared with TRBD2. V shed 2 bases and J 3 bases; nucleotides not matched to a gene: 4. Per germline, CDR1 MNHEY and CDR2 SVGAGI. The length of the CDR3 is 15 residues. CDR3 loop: CASSYTSGDVYEQYF. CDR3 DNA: TGTGCCAGCAGTTACACTAGCGGGGACGTCTACGAGCAGTACTTC.

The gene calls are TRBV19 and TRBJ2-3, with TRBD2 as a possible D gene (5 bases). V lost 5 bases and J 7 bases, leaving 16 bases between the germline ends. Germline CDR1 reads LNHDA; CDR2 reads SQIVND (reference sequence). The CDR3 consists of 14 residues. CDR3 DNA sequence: TGTGCCAGTAGTCCGCTCTCACTAGACCATACGCAGTATTTT. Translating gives CASSPLSLDHTQYF.

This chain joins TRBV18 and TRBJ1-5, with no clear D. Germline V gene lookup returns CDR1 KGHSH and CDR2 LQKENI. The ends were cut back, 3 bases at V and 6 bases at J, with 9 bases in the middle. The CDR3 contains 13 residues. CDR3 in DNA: TGTGCCAGCTCACCGCCAGAGGGTCAGCCCCAGCATTTT. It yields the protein CASSPPEGQPQHF.

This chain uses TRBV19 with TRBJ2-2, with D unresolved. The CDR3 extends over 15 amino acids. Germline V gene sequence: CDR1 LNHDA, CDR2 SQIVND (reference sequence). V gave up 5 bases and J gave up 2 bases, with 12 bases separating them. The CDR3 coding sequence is TGTGCCAGTAGTCCCAGTTCCTTAAACACCGGGGAGCTGTTTTTT. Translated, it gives CASSPSSLNTGELFF.

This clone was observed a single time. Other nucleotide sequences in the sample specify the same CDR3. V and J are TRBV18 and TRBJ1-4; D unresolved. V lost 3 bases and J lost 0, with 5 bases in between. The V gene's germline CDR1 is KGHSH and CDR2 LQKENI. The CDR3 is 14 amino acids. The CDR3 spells CASSPTPTNEKLFF. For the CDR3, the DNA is TGTGCCAGCTCACCCACACCAACTAATGAAAAACTGTTTTTT.

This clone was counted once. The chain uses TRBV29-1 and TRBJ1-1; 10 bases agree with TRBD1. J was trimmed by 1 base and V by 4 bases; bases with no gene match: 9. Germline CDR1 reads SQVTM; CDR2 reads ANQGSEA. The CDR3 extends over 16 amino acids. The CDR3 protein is CSVVPGQGEWNTEAFF. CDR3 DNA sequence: TGCAGCGTTGTGCCCGGACAGGGGGAATGGAACACTGAAGCTTTCTTT.

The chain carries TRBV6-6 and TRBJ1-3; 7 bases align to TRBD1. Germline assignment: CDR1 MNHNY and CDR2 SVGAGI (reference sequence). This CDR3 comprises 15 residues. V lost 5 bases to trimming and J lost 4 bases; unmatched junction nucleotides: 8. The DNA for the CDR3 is TGTGCCAGCAGTCCCCTGACAGGGTCCGGAAACACCATATATTTT. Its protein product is CASSPLTGSGNTIYF.

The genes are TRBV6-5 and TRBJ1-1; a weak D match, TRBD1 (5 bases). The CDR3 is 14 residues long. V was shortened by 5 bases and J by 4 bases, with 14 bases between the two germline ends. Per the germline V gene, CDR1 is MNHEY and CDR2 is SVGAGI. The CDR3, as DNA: TGTGCCAGCAGTCCTCCGGGGGGTTTCACTGAAGCTTTCTTT. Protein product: CASSPPGGFTEAFF.

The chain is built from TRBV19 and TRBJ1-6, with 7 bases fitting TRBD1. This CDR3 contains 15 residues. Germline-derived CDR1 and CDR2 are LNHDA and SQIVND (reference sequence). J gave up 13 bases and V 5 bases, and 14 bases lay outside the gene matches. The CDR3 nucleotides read TGTGCCAGTAGTGTGGGGGGACAGCAAGGATCGCCCCTCCACTTT. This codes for CASSVGGQQGSPLHF.

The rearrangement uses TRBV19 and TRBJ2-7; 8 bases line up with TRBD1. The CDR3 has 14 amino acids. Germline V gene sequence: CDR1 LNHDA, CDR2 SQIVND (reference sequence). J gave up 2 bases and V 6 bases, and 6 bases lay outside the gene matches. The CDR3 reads CASRAGTGPYEQYF. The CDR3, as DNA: TGTGCCAGTAGGGCCGGGACAGGACCCTACGAGCAGTACTTC.

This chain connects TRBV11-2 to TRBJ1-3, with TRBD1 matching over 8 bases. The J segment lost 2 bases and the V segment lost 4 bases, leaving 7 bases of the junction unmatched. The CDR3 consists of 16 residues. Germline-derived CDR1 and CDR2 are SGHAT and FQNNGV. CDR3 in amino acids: CASSSIRGLAGNTIYF. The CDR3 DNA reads TGTGCCAGCAGCTCGATCAGGGGGCTAGCTGGAAACACCATATATTTT.

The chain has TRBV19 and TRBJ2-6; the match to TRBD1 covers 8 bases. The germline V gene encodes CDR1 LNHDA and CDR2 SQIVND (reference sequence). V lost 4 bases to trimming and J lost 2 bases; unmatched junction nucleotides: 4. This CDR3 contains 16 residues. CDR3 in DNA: TGTGCCAGTAGTACGACAGGGGAAACTGGGGCCAACGTCCTGACTTTC. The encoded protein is CASSTTGETGANVLTF. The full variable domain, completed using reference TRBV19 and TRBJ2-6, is DGGITQSPKYLFRKEGQNVTLSCEQNLNHDAMYWYRQDPGQGLRLIYYSQIVNDFQKGDIAEGYSVSREKKESFPLTVTSAQKNPTAFYLCASSTTGETGANVLTFGAGSRLTVL.

The CDR3 sequence is CASSLVMGRTNTGELFF. For the CDR3, the DNA is TGTGCCAGCAGCTTAGTTATGGGACGGACGAACACCGGGGAGCTGTTTTTT. The V gene is TRBV11-2, the J gene TRBJ2-2; D is tentatively TRBD1 or TRBD2 (5 bases each). Germline V gene lookup returns CDR1 SGHAT and CDR2 FQNNGV. Trimming cost V 1 base and J 0 bases, with 12 bases left between them. The CDR3 spans 17 residues.

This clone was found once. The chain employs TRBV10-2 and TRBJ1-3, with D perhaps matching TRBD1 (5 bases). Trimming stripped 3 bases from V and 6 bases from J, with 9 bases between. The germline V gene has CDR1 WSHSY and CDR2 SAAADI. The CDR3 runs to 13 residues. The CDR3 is CASSDGALNTIYF. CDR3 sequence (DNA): TGCGCCAGCAGTGACGGGGCACTAAACACCATATATTTT.

CDR3 residues: CASSSGQGEGYTF. CDR3 bases: TGTGCCAGCAGTTCCGGACAGGGCGAGGGCTACACCTTC. The chain employs TRBV28 and TRBJ1-2, with TRBD1 matching 8 bases. V lost 4 bases, J lost 8 bases, and 6 bases stayed unmatched. Germline lookup yields CDR1 MDHEN and CDR2 SYDVKM. This CDR3 is built from 13 residues.